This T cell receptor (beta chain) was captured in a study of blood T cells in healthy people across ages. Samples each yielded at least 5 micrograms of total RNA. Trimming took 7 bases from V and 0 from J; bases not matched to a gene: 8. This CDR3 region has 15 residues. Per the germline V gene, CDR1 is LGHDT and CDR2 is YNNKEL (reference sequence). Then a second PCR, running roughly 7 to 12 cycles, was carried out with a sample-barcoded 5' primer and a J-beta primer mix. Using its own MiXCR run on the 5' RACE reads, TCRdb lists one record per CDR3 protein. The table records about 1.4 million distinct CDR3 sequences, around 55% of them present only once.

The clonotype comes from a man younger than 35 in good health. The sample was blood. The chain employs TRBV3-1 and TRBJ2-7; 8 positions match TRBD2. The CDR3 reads CASTPSGGSSYEQYF. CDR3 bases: TGTGCCAGCACCCCAAGCGGGGGAAGCTCCTACGAGCAGTACTTC.